Listed below are T cell receptor beta chains from one sample, sequenced in a study of blood T cell repertoires in COVID-19. Assay used: immunoSEQ multiplex PCR; TCRdb lists only in-frame clones, some missing. The table includes some 37,000 clones, 81% detected once. Sequencing was carried out using peripheral blood. The receptor source for this set is an elderly man with active or convalescent COVID-19. Each CDR3 is given with its conserved first and last residue. Fields, in order: J gene, V gene, D gene, clone size, CDR3 protein, CDR3 DNA. D genes are given only for firm matches. Clone size is shown for a subset of rows, as once, few, many or a class of expanded clone.

TRBJ1-2 | TRBV6-2/TRBV6-3 | TRBD1 | - | CASSATGGYNYGYTF | TGTGCCAGCAGTGCGACAGGGGGCTATAACTATGGCTACACCTTC
TRBJ2-5 | TRBV2 | TRBD2 | - | CASSESWREGETQYF | TGTGCCAGCAGTGAAAGTTGGCGGGAGGGGGAGACCCAGTACTTC
TRBJ1-2 | TRBV6-2/TRBV6-3 | TRBD1 | - | CASSPDRGNYGYTF | TGTGCCAGCAGTCCCGACAGGGGGAACTATGGCTACACCTTC
TRBJ1-6 | TRBV18 | TRBD1 | - | CASSHRDRVNSPLHF | TGTGCCAGCTCACATCGGGACAGGGTGAATTCACCCCTCCACTTT
TRBJ1-5 | TRBV29-1 | TRBD1 | - | CSVRTGGWNQPQHF | TGCAGCGTTCGGACAGGGGGATGGAATCAGCCCCAGCATTTT
TRBJ2-7 | TRBV7-9 | TRBD2 | few | CASSLAVAGSTPYF | TGTGCCAGCAGCTTAGCGGTAGCGGGATCAACCCCGTACTTC
TRBJ2-1 | TRBV11-2 | - | - | CAGGTPPNEQFF | TGTGCCGGTGGGACTCCCCCTAATGAGCAGTTCTTC
TRBJ2-3 | TRBV6-2/TRBV6-3 | TRBD2 | - | CASSSNVVAGVTYTQYF | TGTGCCAGCAGCTCCAACGTGGTGGCGGGAGTTACGTATACGCAGTATTTT
TRBJ1-4 | TRBV4-3 | - | - | CASSQERQENEKLFF | TGCGCCAGCAGCCAAGAGAGACAAGAGAATGAAAAACTGTTTTTT
TRBJ2-3 | TRBV13 | - | - | CASSLGAGASTDTQYF | TGTGCCAGCAGCTTAGGGGCGGGGGCCAGCACAGATACGCAGTATTTT
TRBJ1-3 | TRBV19 | - | - | CASRQGRNSGNTIYF | TGTGCCAGTAGGCAGGGGCGAAACTCTGGAAACACCATATATTTT
TRBJ2-3 | TRBV5-4 | - | - | CASSLDPRTVDTQYF | TGTGCCAGCAGCTTGGACCCGAGGACTGTCGATACGCAGTATTTT